One and the same sample provided the 12 T cell receptor beta chains below, sequenced in a study of T cells after yellow fever vaccination. TCRdb redid the calling of the 5' RACE reads with MiXCR, one entry per CDR3 protein. The repertoire holds 500,000 to 650,000 distinct CDR3 sequences, with 9% to 15% as singletons. Sequences were derived from PBMCs, sampled on the day of the yellow fever booster vaccination. The receptors derive from a man aged 30-40 years who received the YFV17D yellow fever vaccine.

The J gene is TRBJ2-5, the V gene TRBV18; the D gene is possibly TRBD2 (5 bases). This CDR3 is built from 13 residues. Trimming removed 8 bases from V and 1 base from J, with 11 bases in between. Germline V gene lookup returns CDR1 KGHSH and CDR2 LQKENI. CDR3 sequence: CASARGIQETQYF. The DNA of the CDR3 is TGTGCCAGCGCACGGGGTATCCAAGAGACCCAGTACTTC.

This clonotype was picked up a small number of times. The chain joins TRBV11-2 to TRBJ1-1; 7 bases are a match to TRBD1. The CDR3 is 18 residues long. CDR1 SGHAT and CDR2 FQNNGV come from the germline V gene. V lost 2 bases to trimming and J lost 0 bases; unmatched junction nucleotides: 12. This CDR3 is CASSLSRTTGTLNTEAFF. The CDR3 DNA reads as TGTGCCAGCAGCTTAAGCCGCACGACAGGGACCTTGAACACTGAAGCTTTCTTT.

The CDR3 sequence: CASSPGGRYMNTEAFF. The CDR3 coding sequence is TGTGCCAGCAGCCCTGGGGGGAGGTACATGAACACTGAAGCTTTCTTT. The chain combines TRBV7-2 with TRBJ1-1; D is possibly TRBD1 (5 bases). The CDR3 is 16 amino acids. V was trimmed by 5 bases and J by 0 bases, leaving 16 bases between them. Per the germline V gene, CDR1 is SGHTA and CDR2 is FQGNSA.

The chain links TRBV11-2 to TRBJ1-5, with D maybe TRBD1 (5 bases). V lost 3 bases, J lost 4 bases, and 13 bases lay in between. This CDR3 region has 15 residues. Germline V gene sequence: CDR1 SGHAT, CDR2 FQNNGV. The CDR3 region has the DNA TGTGCCAGCAGCTTTGGGGGGGGAAGGAATCAGCCCCAGCATTTT. Protein sequence: CASSFGGGRNQPQHF.

Only a few counts were recorded for this clonotype. This chain uses TRBV4-2 with TRBJ1-3; unclear D gene. The ends were cut back, 0 bases at V and 4 bases at J, with 4 bases in the middle. There are 13 residues in the CDR3. Germline V gene lookup returns CDR1 LGHNA and CDR2 YNFKEQ. The CDR3 DNA sequence: TGTGCCAGCAGCCAAGAAAGGGGAAACACCATATATTTT. Protein: CASSQERGNTIYF.

This clonotype was recorded a few times. The rearrangement links TRBV7-2 to TRBJ2-7; D is unclear. Trimming shortened V by 1 base and J by 6 bases, and 22 bases separated the two germline ends. Germline V gene lookup returns CDR1 SGHTA and CDR2 FQGNSA. This CDR3 comprises 17 residues. The CDR3 sequence: CASSLVGSGSLVPEQYF. In DNA form, the CDR3 reads TGTGCCAGCAGCTTAGTGGGGTCCGGGTCCTTAGTTCCCGAGCAGTACTTC.

The rearrangement links TRBV12-3 or TRBV12-4 to TRBJ2-4; D ambiguous. The CDR3 runs to 16 residues. Deletions cut 4 bases from V and 0 bases from J, with 13 bases between. This CDR3 reads CASSSPFLIAKNIQYF. The CDR3 nucleotides read TGTGCCAGCAGTTCCCCCTTTTTAATAGCCAAAAACATTCAGTACTTC.

This chain joins TRBV5-1 and TRBJ2-2; D is possibly TRBD2 (7 bases). The CDR3 has 16 residues. The germline CDR1 and CDR2 sequences are SGHRS and YFSETQ. Trimming took off 5 bases at V and 1 base at J, with 15 bases between the two ends. CDR3 sequence: CASRRDYRENTGELFF. The CDR3 DNA is TGCGCCAGCAGACGGGACTACAGGGAGAACACCGGGGAGCTGTTTTTT.

The V gene is TRBV2, the J gene TRBJ2-7, with 9 bases lining up with TRBD2. V lost 3 bases and J lost 0; bases outside the gene matches: 6. This CDR3 is built from 16 residues. Germline CDR1 and CDR2: SNHLY and FYNNEI. For the CDR3, the DNA is TGTGCCAGCAGTGAGTCTAGCGGGACCTTCTCCTACGAGCAGTACTTC. Its translation is CASSESSGTFSYEQYF.

This clonotype has ten or more counts. The J gene is TRBJ1-5, the V gene TRBV7-9, with D unresolved. Trimming left V 4 bases short and J 7 bases short, with 11 bases between. This CDR3 comprises 13 residues. CDR1 and CDR2 (germline): SEHNR, FQNEAQ (reference sequence). This CDR3 reads CASSSAIGQPQHF. The CDR3, as DNA: TGTGCCAGCAGCTCGGCGATTGGCCAGCCCCAGCATTTT.

This rearrangement joins TRBV5-1 to TRBJ2-7, with D unresolved. The germline CDR1 and CDR2 sequences are SGHRS and YFSETQ. V was clipped by 4 bases and J by 3 bases, with 20 bases between them. The CDR3 extends over 16 amino acids. CDR3 in DNA: TGCGCCAGCAGCCGAGAACCTGTCTCTATCGGCTACGAGCAGTACTTC. It is translated as CASSREPVSIGYEQYF.

This clonotype occurred a few times. V usage is TRBV6-2 or TRBV6-3 and J usage is TRBJ2-3; no clear D. CDR1 and CDR2 (germline): MNHEY, SVGEGT. The CDR3 consists of 12 residues. The ends were cut back, 3 bases at V and 6 bases at J, with 7 bases in the middle. The CDR3 DNA sequence: TGTGCCAGCAGTTATGGAGTGGATACGCAGTATTTT. It is translated as CASSYGVDTQYF.